This record concerns one T cell receptor beta chain sequence. In germline, CDR1 is MDHEN, CDR2 SYDVKM. The CDR3 is 16 residues long. After removal of 5 bases from V and 1 base from J, the junction contained 10 bases not matched to a gene. Only in-frame clones appear in the TCRdb table, and some are missing; sequencing was by immunoSEQ multiplex PCR. The profile shows 84,000 or so clones, roughly 80% of them singletons. The data are from a study of blood T cell repertoires in COVID-19. Sequenced: peripheral blood. The rearrangement uses TRBV28 and TRBJ2-5; 7 positions match TRBD1. The TCR was taken from a woman older than 75 with acute or convalescent COVID-19. DNA for the CDR3: TGTGCCAGCAGTCAAAGTTTCCGGACAGGCCAAGAGACCCAGTACTTC. Protein product: CASSQSFRTGQETQYF. Looking up the rest from reference TRBV28 and TRBJ2-5 gives the full variable domain: DVKVTQSSRYLVKRTGEKVFLECVQDMDHENMFWYRQDPGLGLRLIYFSYDVKMKEKGDIPEGYSVSREKKERFSLILESASTNQTSMYLCASSQSFRTGQETQYFGPGTRLLVL.